This T cell receptor beta chain was sequenced in a study of T cells in Graves' hyperthyroidism and ophthalmopathy. RNA transcripts gave rise to amplified TCR beta CDR3 regions. First-round RT-PCR targeting the TCR CDR3 was performed with the HTBI primer set. One entry per CDR3 protein, called by TCRdb with MiXCR from the multiplex PCR reads. Altogether about 640,000 distinct CDR3 sequences are present, approximately 42% being singletons, with the ten largest covering about 7.2%. Together with thyroid ultrasound, orbital computed tomography, serum thyroxine and TRAb, clinical symptoms were used for diagnoses. The CDR3 consists of 14 residues. V dropped 3 bases and J dropped 10 bases, with 12 bases sitting between them. Germline values: CDR1 KGHDR, CDR2 SFDVKD.

Sample: peripheral blood or thyroid tissue (not recorded which). This TCR was sampled from an adult man with Graves' disease, either hyperthyroidism or ophthalmopathy (not recorded which). This rearrangement joins TRBV24-1 to TRBJ1-6, with D maybe TRBD1 (5 bases). The CDR3 DNA is TGTGCCACCAGTGATCCCGGGGCAGGATCACCCCTCCACTTT. Its translation: CATSDPGAGSPLHF.